This TCR beta chain is from a study of T cell responses to AZD1222 COVID-19 vaccine. Turning to the study itself: Pooled samples include second doses given at about 4 or 12 weeks. Whole-study results and caveats: Repertoire sampling occurred only after the peak T cell response. Seropositive at baseline were only a handful of AZD1222 recipients.

The method was immunoSEQ multiplex PCR; TCRdb's version includes in-frame clones alone and lacks a portion of them. Here the sample spans 100,000 to 110,000 clones, about 88% being singletons. Germline V gene lookup returns CDR1 SGHDT and CDR2 YYEEEE. V was trimmed by 1 base and J by 3 bases, leaving 4 bases between them. This CDR3 is 12 amino acids long. Points on this clone: Its antigen is unidentified.

The source material was peripheral blood, sampled on day 0 of AZD1222 vaccination. This rearrangement joins TRBV5-6 to TRBJ1-1; D uncertain. This clonotype was sampled from an adult in good health. CDR3 nucleotide sequence: TGTGCCAGCAGCTTGAAGGACACTGAAGCTTTCTTT. This codes for CASSLKDTEAFF.